This TCR beta chain was captured by sequencing in a study of CD8 T cells in ankylosing spondylitis. General study points: Disease-linked clones displayed a CD8+ phenotype and appeared relatively rarely in peripheral blood. What seemed typical of ankylosing spondylitis blood was a TCR beta motif built from 7 or 8 highly homologous variants. Earlier studies detected some motif variants in reactive arthritis synovial fluid and blood.

Concerning this clonotype: Its cognate antigen is unknown. One end of the junction fails to match germline, which may point to a read error.

Preparation of TCR beta libraries was done by quantitative 5'-RACE with molecular barcodes. TCRdb analysed the 5' RACE reads with MiXCR anew, one entry per CDR3 protein. Of just under 550,000 distinct CDR3 sequences listed, over 9.5% were seen once; the top ten hold approximately 6.2%. CDR3 length equals 13 residues. In germline, CDR1 is SGHRS, CDR2 YFSETQ. Input material: blood, either unsorted or a sorted T cell fraction (not recorded which). This receptor was taken from a male donor with ankylosing spondylitis. The chain has TRBV5-1 and TRBJ1-2; D might be TRBD1 (5 bases). The CDR3 bases are TGTGCCAGCAGTTTAGGTCAGGGTGGTGGCTACACCTTC. This translates into CASSLGQGGGYTF.